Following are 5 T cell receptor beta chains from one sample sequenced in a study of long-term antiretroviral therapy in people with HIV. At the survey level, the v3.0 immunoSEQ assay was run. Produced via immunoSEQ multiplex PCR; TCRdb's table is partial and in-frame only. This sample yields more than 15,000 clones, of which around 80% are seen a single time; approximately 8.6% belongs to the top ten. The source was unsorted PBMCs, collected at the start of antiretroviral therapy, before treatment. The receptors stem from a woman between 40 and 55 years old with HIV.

CDR3 sequence reads: CASSLVAGGQETQYF. The CDR3 DNA reads as TGTGCCAGCAGCTTAGTTGCGGGGGGCCAAGAGACCCAGTACTTC. The V gene is TRBV11-2, the J gene TRBJ2-5; 8 bases fit TRBD2. CDR1 is SGHAT, CDR2 FQNNGV, per germline. V shed 1 base and J 1 base; nucleotides not matched to a gene: 2. The CDR3 runs 15 residues.

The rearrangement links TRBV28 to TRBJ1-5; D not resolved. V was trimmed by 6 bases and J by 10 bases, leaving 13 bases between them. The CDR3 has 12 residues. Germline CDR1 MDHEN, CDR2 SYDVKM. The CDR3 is CASSLPAVPQHF. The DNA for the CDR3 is TGTGCCAGCAGCCTTCCAGCAGTTCCCCAGCATTTT. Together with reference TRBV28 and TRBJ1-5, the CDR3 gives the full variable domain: DVKVTQSSRYLVKRTGEKVFLECVQDMDHENMFWYRQDPGLGLRLIYFSYDVKMKEKGDIPEGYSVSREKKERFSLILESASTNQTSMYLCASSLPAVPQHFGDGTRLSIL.

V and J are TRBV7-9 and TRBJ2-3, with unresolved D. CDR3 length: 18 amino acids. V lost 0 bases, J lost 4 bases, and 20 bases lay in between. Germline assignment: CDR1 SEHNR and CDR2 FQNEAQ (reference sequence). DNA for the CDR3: TGTGCCAGCAGCTTAGCGTCGAGTTTGGTAGGGTTTGCAGATACGCAGTATTTT. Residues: CASSLASSLVGFADTQYF. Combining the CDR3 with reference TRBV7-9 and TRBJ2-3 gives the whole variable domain DTGVSQNPRHKITKRGQNVTFRCDPISEHNRLYWYRQTLGQGPEFLTYFQNEAQLEKSRLLSDRFSAERPKGSFSTLEIQRTEQGDSAMYLCASSLASSLVGFADTQYFGPGTRLTVL.

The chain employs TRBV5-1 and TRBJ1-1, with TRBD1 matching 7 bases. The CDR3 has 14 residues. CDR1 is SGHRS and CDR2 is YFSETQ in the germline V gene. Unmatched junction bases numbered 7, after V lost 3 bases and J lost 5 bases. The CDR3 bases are TGCGCCAGCAGCTACCAGGGGGGGAAGACTGAAGCTTTCTTT. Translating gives CASSYQGGKTEAFF.

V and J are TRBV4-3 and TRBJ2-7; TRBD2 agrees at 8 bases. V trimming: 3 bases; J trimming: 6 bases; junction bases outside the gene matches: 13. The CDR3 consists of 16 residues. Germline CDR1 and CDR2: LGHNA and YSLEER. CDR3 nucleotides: TGCGCCAGCAGCCAGGGGACTAGGATTGGGGTTGGCGAGCAGTACTTC. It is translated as CASSQGTRIGVGEQYF.